The 23 T cell receptor beta chains below were found in one sample sequenced in a study of T cell repertoires in cytomegalovirus infection (dated 2019 in TCRdb). Sequenced using an Illumina HiSeq 1500. Starting from the raw public reads, TCRdb applied fastp trimming at Q25, assembled clones with MiXCR and retained in-frame beta chains. Rows matching on CDR3 protein sequence are summarized as one entry with the most common DNA and genes. In all, the sample holds about 740,000 distinct CDR3 sequences, and roughly 36% of those were seen once. The ten largest clones represent 2.8% of the sample. Material for sequencing was PBMCs. All receptors come from a human donor in good health (CMV status not recorded). Some clones in this sample may be carry-over from other donors' samples.

V and J are TRBV2 and TRBJ1-1; no definite D call. Trimming took off 0 bases at V and 1 base at J, with 9 bases between the two ends. The length of the CDR3 is 15 residues. Germline values: CDR1 SNHLY, CDR2 FYNNEI. CDR3 sequence reads: CASSEANKENTEAFF. CDR3 in DNA: TGTGCCAGCAGTGAAGCGAATAAGGAGAACACTGAAGCTTTCTTT.

This chain's CDR3 is CASSLGRRLNQPQHF. The CDR3, as DNA: TGTGCCAGCAGCTTAGGTCGTAGATTAAATCAGCCCCAGCATTTT. The chain combines TRBV7-2 with TRBJ1-5; no definite D call. The germline V and J ends were trimmed by 1 base and 4 bases, with 11 bases remaining between them. The CDR3 has 15 amino acids. The germline CDR1 and CDR2 sequences are SGHTA and FQGNSA.

The genes are TRBV11-2 and TRBJ2-2; 10 bases align to TRBD1. Germline V gene lookup returns CDR1 SGHAT and CDR2 FQNNGV. V lost 6 bases, J lost 3 bases, and 4 bases stayed unmatched. This CDR3 comprises 15 residues. The CDR3 loop is CASSRQGADTGELFF. The CDR3 DNA follows: TGTGCCAGCAGTCGACAGGGGGCAGACACCGGGGAGCTGTTTTTT.

This clonotype was counted many times. The J gene is TRBJ2-7, the V gene TRBV7-6; 11 positions match TRBD1. V trimming: 0 bases; J trimming: 5 bases; junction bases outside the gene matches: 3. CDR1 is SGHVS and CDR2 is FNYEAQ in the germline V gene. CDR3 size: 15 residues. The CDR3 loop reads CASSLAGTGGHEQYF. The CDR3 DNA sequence: TGTGCCAGCAGCTTAGCCGGGACAGGGGGTCACGAGCAGTACTTC.

The rearrangement joins TRBV7-2 to TRBJ2-1, with 10 nucleotides matching TRBD2. This CDR3 region has 14 residues. Germline V CDR1 and CDR2: SGHTA, FQGNSA. After removal of 5 bases from V and 8 bases from J, the junction contained 6 bases not matched to a gene. The CDR3 nucleotides read TGTGCCAGCAGCGTTAGCGGGAGGAAACATGAGCAGTTCTTC. Its translation: CASSVSGRKHEQFF.

The chain couples TRBV5-8 to TRBJ1-4; D gene unclear. The length of the CDR3 is 18 residues. V was clipped by 0 bases and J by 4 bases, with 19 bases between them. Germline loops: CDR1 SGHTS, CDR2 YDEGEE. CDR3 nucleotide sequence: TGTGCCAGCAGCTTGGGTCTATCGGGCCTGGGCCGTAATGAAAAACTGTTTTTT. Its protein is CASSLGLSGLGRNEKLFF.

This clonotype was seen a few times. The V and J genes are TRBV6-2 or TRBV6-3 and TRBJ1-1; D is unresolved. This CDR3 comprises 14 residues. Germline V lookup: CDR1 MNHEY, CDR2 SVGEGT. Trimming pared 6 bases from V and 4 bases from J, leaving 15 bases between. The CDR3 region has the DNA TGTGCCAGCAGACTAAATTTTCAGGTCACTGAAGCTTTCTTT. It is translated as CASRLNFQVTEAFF.

The chain carries TRBV6-2 or TRBV6-3 and TRBJ1-2; D is uncertain. V was shortened by 0 bases and J by 7 bases, with 15 bases between the two germline ends. Germline CDR1 and CDR2: MNHEY and SVGEGT. There are 15 residues in the CDR3. Here the CDR3 DNA reads TGTGCCAGCAGTTACTCGAATCTTTTTGCTCGTGGCTACACCTTC. It codes for CASSYSNLFARGYTF.

The chain recombines TRBV6-2 or TRBV6-3 with TRBJ1-5; D unresolved. The CDR3 is 12 residues long. Germline CDR1 reads MNHEY; CDR2 reads SVGEGT. The ends were cut back, 6 bases at V and 8 bases at J, with 11 bases in the middle. The CDR3, as DNA: TGTGCCAGCAGACCTCCGAGGGAGCCCCAGCATTTT. It translates to CASRPPREPQHF.

In its sample, this clonotype was seen a few times. The chain links TRBV20-1 to TRBJ2-2; D not certain. Per germline, CDR1 DFQATT and CDR2 SNEGSKA (reference sequence). Deletions cut 0 bases from V and 11 bases from J, with 16 bases between. The CDR3 spans 14 residues. The CDR3 nucleotides read TGCAGTGCTAGAGATGGATGGCGTGAAAAAGAGCTGTTTTTT. This translates into CSARDGWREKELFF.

This clonotype was seen repeatedly, ten times or more. The chain recombines TRBV28 with TRBJ1-1; tentatively, D is TRBD1 (6 bases). Germline assignment: CDR1 MDHEN and CDR2 SYDVKM. V shed 2 bases and J shed 5 bases, with 12 bases lying between them. This CDR3 is 14 amino acids long. This CDR3 reads CASSLAGTLTEAFF. In DNA form, the CDR3 reads TGTGCCAGCAGTTTAGCCGGGACATTGACTGAAGCTTTCTTT. Looking up the rest from reference TRBV28 and TRBJ1-1 gives the full variable domain: DVKVTQSSRYLVKRTGEKVFLECVQDMDHENMFWYRQDPGLGLRLIYFSYDVKMKEKGDIPEGYSVSREKKERFSLILESASTNQTSMYLCASSLAGTLTEAFFGQGTRLTVV.

At least ten counts were recorded for this clonotype. The rearrangement uses TRBV6-5 and TRBJ2-7; D may be TRBD1 (6 bases). This CDR3 region has 14 residues. Germline CDR1 is MNHEY and CDR2 is SVGAGI. V gave up 5 bases and J gave up 2 bases, with 13 bases separating them. The CDR3 loop reads CASSQGDTTYEQYF. The CDR3 DNA reads TGTGCCAGCAGTCAAGGGGACACTACCTACGAGCAGTACTTC.

Many counts were recorded for this clonotype. This chain uses TRBV7-2 with TRBJ1-5; D is uncertain. The V end lost 6 bases, the J end lost 4 bases, and 10 bases lay between the germline ends. Germline values: CDR1 SGHTA, CDR2 FQGNSA. This CDR3 is built from 13 residues. The CDR3: CASSQDGNQPQHF. In DNA, the CDR3 is TGTGCCAGCAGTCAGGACGGGAATCAGCCCCAGCATTTT.

This clonotype showed up just a few times. V usage is TRBV12-3 or TRBV12-4 and J usage is TRBJ1-1; a possible D gene is TRBD1 (6 bases). V was pared by 1 base and J by 11 bases, with 14 bases between. This CDR3 is built from 13 residues. The CDR3 protein is CASSLGRTDYAFF. The CDR3 coding sequence is TGTGCCAGCAGTTTAGGGAGGACAGACTATGCTTTCTTT.

The chain joins TRBV4-2 to TRBJ1-6; 9 bases are a match to TRBD1. CDR1 and CDR2 from the germline V gene are LGHNA and YNFKEQ. J gave up 8 bases and V 1 base, and 0 bases lay outside the gene matches. The CDR3 has 14 amino acids. CDR3 coding DNA: TGTGCCAGCAGCCAAGGGACAGGGGATTCACCCCTCCACTTT. Translated, it gives CASSQGTGDSPLHF.

This clonotype appeared a few times. The chain uses TRBV6-2 or TRBV6-3 and TRBJ2-1; D is perhaps TRBD2 (6 bases). With 0 bases removed from V and 6 bases from J, the gap between germline ends came to 18 bases. Germline CDR1 and CDR2: MNHEY and SVGEGT. This CDR3 has 17 residues. The CDR3 protein is CASSYSRGREKPNEQFF. Here the CDR3 DNA reads TGTGCCAGCAGTTACTCGAGGGGCCGGGAGAAACCCAATGAGCAGTTCTTC.

This chain uses TRBV20-1 with TRBJ1-1; 8 positions agree with TRBD1. J was trimmed by 3 bases and V by 6 bases; bases with no gene match: 9. CDR3 length: 14 residues. CDR1 is DFQATT and CDR2 is SNEGSKA in the germline V gene (reference sequence). CDR3 residues: CSAADRAVDTEAFF. The DNA of the CDR3 is TGCAGTGCAGCGGACAGGGCGGTGGACACTGAAGCTTTCTTT.

The table lists this clonotype with a few counts. The chain carries TRBV6-1 and TRBJ1-5; 9 nucleotides line up with TRBD1. Trimming at V came to 6 bases and at J to 6 bases, leaving 9 bases not matched to a gene. CDR3 size: 15 residues. The germline CDR1 and CDR2 sequences are MNHNS and SASEGT. CDR3 DNA sequence: TGTGCCAGCAGGGCAACAGGGGGCTCGGGTCAGCCCCAGCATTTT. Protein product: CASRATGGSGQPQHF.

This chain links TRBV27 with TRBJ1-5; D remains unclear. The V end was cut by 2 bases, the J end by 9 bases, with 11 bases between. Germline CDR1 reads MNHEY; CDR2 reads SMNVEV (reference sequence). The CDR3 contains 13 residues. CDR3 loop: CASSLEGGGPQHF. The CDR3 DNA reads TGTGCCAGCAGTTTAGAAGGTGGAGGGCCCCAGCATTTT.

This clonotype was counted only a few times. The rearrangement joins TRBV11-2 to TRBJ1-6, with 7 bases aligning to TRBD1. The V gene's germline CDR1 is SGHAT and CDR2 FQNNGV. J gave up 8 bases and V 2 bases, and 9 bases lay outside the gene matches. The CDR3 is 16 amino acids. The CDR3 sequence: CASSLFWGTDDSPLHF. CDR3 nucleotide sequence: TGTGCCAGCAGCTTATTCTGGGGGACAGATGATTCACCCCTCCACTTT.

The rearrangement joins TRBV28 to TRBJ2-1; TRBD1 matches 8 bases. This CDR3 region has 18 residues. J gave up 0 bases and V 4 bases, and 11 bases lay outside the gene matches. Germline assignment: CDR1 MDHEN and CDR2 SYDVKM. DNA of the CDR3: TGTGCCAGCAGTTATTTGTTCGGGACAGGCCTCTCCTACAATGAGCAGTTCTTC. Encoded protein: CASSYLFGTGLSYNEQFF.

This clonotype has just a few counts. V gene TRBV19 combines with J gene TRBJ2-1; 8 bases agree with TRBD2. Unmatched junction bases numbered 4, after V lost 3 bases and J lost 3 bases. Germline V gene lookup returns CDR1 LNHDA and CDR2 SQIVND (reference sequence). This CDR3 has 15 amino acids. CDR3 region: CASSISTSDYNEQFF. In DNA, the CDR3 is TGTGCCAGTAGTATCTCGACTAGCGACTACAATGAGCAGTTCTTC.

The gene calls are TRBV12-3 or TRBV12-4 and TRBJ2-5; D tentatively fits TRBD1 or TRBD2 (5 bases each). V was shortened by 6 bases and J by 1 base, with 12 bases between the two germline ends. The CDR3 is 14 amino acids. The CDR3 nucleotides read TGTGCCAGCAGCTACGCCGGGACCCAAGAGACCCAGTACTTC. Translation: CASSYAGTQETQYF.